This TCR beta chain was captured in a study of T cell repertoires in cytomegalovirus infection. Study-wide context: Through public TCR beta signatures, both CMV infection and matching HLA type were indicated.

CDR3 size: 16 residues. Trimming removed 0 bases from V and 0 bases from J, with 6 bases in between. The germline gives CDR1 SGHTA, CDR2 FQGNSA. This clonotype was counted at least ten times. MiXCR, applied by TCRdb to the reads, yields one record per CDR3 protein. The sample consists of 250,000 or so distinct CDR3 sequences, roughly 10% of them appearing once. The chain uses TRBV7-2 and TRBJ2-6; no clear D. This sequence originates from a human donor in good health (CMV status not recorded). Some clones in this sample may be carry-over from other donors' samples. The sequenced material came from PBMCs. DNA of the CDR3: TGTGCCAGCAGCTTAGCGTTGGCCTCTGGGGCCAACGTCCTGACTTTC. The encoded protein is CASSLALASGANVLTF.